This entry is about one T cell receptor (beta chain). Antigen unknown. These donors were members of the approximately 120-subject validation cohort, a group separate from the approximately 640-subject first cohort. The sample is drawn from a study of cytomegalovirus exposure and HLA in healthy donors. Background on the study: In a later analysis, the 120 or so validation repertoires were reported to have used the same platform as the approximately 670 first-cohort repertoires. Regarding the study as a whole: Reports credit the classifier with highly specific, highly sensitive diagnosis of cytomegalovirus status.

CDR3 size: 14 residues. Deletions cut 4 bases from V and 7 bases from J, with 14 bases between. CDR1 and CDR2 from the germline V gene are SNHLY and FYNNEI. Only in-frame clones appear in the TCRdb table, and some are missing; sequencing was by immunoSEQ multiplex PCR. The table includes 110,000 or so clones, more than 85% detected once. The TCR was taken from a man aged 18 to 30 in good health and CMV-seropositive. Sequenced sample: PBMCs. The chain is built from TRBV2 and TRBJ1-5, with D perhaps TRBD1 (6 bases). The CDR3 spells CASSGEGTRQPQHF. DNA of the CDR3: TGTGCCAGCAGTGGGGAAGGGACAAGGCAGCCCCAGCATTTT.